This record covers a single TCR beta chain. Its antigen is not identified. The CDR3 consists of 13 residues. Germline CDR1 reads LGHDT; CDR2 reads YNNKEL (reference sequence). V shed 1 base and J shed 8 bases, with 11 bases lying between them. Method: immunoSEQ multiplex PCR; TCRdb's copy keeps in-frame clones and lacks some. The sample includes about 100,000 clones, approximately 90% seen only once; the top ten take around 3%. These data originate in a study of T cell responses to AZD1222 COVID-19 vaccine. Study-level background: Investigators merged groups given second doses at roughly 4 or roughly 12 weeks. Study-wide points: AZD1222 recipients seropositive at baseline numbered only six.

The gene calls are TRBV3-1 (or the pseudogene TRBV3-2) and TRBJ1-2, with D unclear. This sample comprised peripheral blood, obtained on day 0 of AZD1222 vaccination. This TCR was sampled from an adult in good health. This CDR3 reads CASSQVLKGGYTF. CDR3 bases: TGTGCCAGCAGCCAAGTTTTAAAGGGCGGCTACACCTTC.